The 15 T cell receptor beta chains below were found in one sample sequenced in a study of CD8+CD57+ T cells in acquired aplastic anemia. Genomic DNA acted as the template from which TCR beta VDJ combination and CDR3 sequence profiling were carried out. TCRdb processed the reads anew with MiXCR; each CDR3 protein has one entry. The sample holds about 40,000 distinct CDR3 sequences, roughly 63% seen once. CD8+CD57+ cell expansion, shown by flow cytometry, had occurred in the patients selected for sequencing. The sequencing input was sorted CD4+, CD8+, or CD8+CD57+ T cells (not recorded which) from PBMCs. Source of these receptors: a human donor with aplastic anemia.

The chain links TRBV25-1 to TRBJ2-7, with D unresolved. The germline gives CDR1 MGHDK, CDR2 SYGVNS. Trimming took off 3 bases at V and 3 bases at J, with 6 bases between the two ends. The CDR3 has 12 amino acids. CDR3 in amino acids: CASSDSIYEQYF. CDR3 in DNA: TGTGCCAGCAGTGATTCAATCTACGAGCAGTACTTC.

The chain uses TRBV5-6 and TRBJ1-6; the D gene is possibly TRBD1 (5 bases). The CDR3 extends over 12 amino acids. Trimming pared 5 bases from V and 8 bases from J, leaving 8 bases between. Germline V gene lookup returns CDR1 SGHDT and CDR2 YYEEEE. CDR3 amino acids: CASSLGDSPLHF. In DNA, the CDR3 is TGTGCCAGCAGTTTAGGGGATTCACCCCTCCACTTT.

This clonotype was recorded many times. The chain uses TRBV7-2 and TRBJ2-7; either TRBD1 or TRBD2 may fit D (6 bases each). The CDR3 is 15 residues long. V gave up 5 bases and J gave up 2 bases, with 16 bases separating them. CDR1 and CDR2 from the germline V gene are SGHTA and FQGNSA. Written as DNA, the CDR3 is TGTGCCAGCAGCGCGGGACATTCCTTGGCCTACGAGCAGTACTTC. Translated, it gives CASSAGHSLAYEQYF.

CDR3 DNA: TGTGCCAGTAGTACCAGACAGCAAGAGACCCAGTACTTC. This translates into CASSTRQQETQYF. V usage is TRBV19 and J usage is TRBJ2-5, with a tentative D call TRBD1 (5 bases). This CDR3 is 13 amino acids long. The V end was cut by 4 bases, the J end by 2 bases, with 8 bases between. Germline CDR1 LNHDA, CDR2 SQIVND (reference sequence).

CDR3 amino acids: CSAEGTSGGESYEQYF. CDR3 nucleotide sequence: TGCAGTGCAGAAGGGACTAGCGGGGGGGAATCCTACGAGCAGTACTTC. The chain couples TRBV20-1 to TRBJ2-7, with 16 bases matching TRBD2. Germline values: CDR1 DFQATT, CDR2 SNEGSKA (reference sequence). J gave up 1 base and V 6 bases, and 6 bases lay outside the gene matches. This CDR3 has 16 amino acids.

In its sample, this clonotype was seen a few times. At one of its ends the junction is not consistent with the germline gene, which may arise from a read error. CDR3 loop: CASSTQTVPNTGASF. CDR3 nucleotide sequence: TGTGCCAGTAGTACCCAGACAGTTCCGAACACTGGAGCTTCCTTT. The V gene is TRBV19, the J gene TRBJ1-1, with D perhaps matching TRBD1 (5 bases). Germline-derived CDR1 and CDR2 are LNHDA and SQIVND (reference sequence). This CDR3 is 15 amino acids long.

This sequence joins TRBV15 and TRBJ1-5; no firm D call. Germline-derived CDR1 and CDR2 are LNHNV and YYDKDF (reference sequence). Trimming left V 0 bases short and J 4 bases short, with 4 bases between. This CDR3 is built from 13 residues. DNA for the CDR3: TGTGCCACCAGCAGAGAGGGAAATCAGCCCCAGCATTTT. It encodes CATSREGNQPQHF.

The chain combines TRBV6-8 with TRBJ2-7; D remains unclear. Trimming took off 8 bases at V and 5 bases at J, with 13 bases between the two ends. The CDR3 consists of 12 residues. The germline V gene has CDR1 MNHGY and CDR2 SAAAGT. CDR3 sequence (DNA): TGTGCCAGCCCCACCCCCCAACACGAGCAGTACTTC. Protein product: CASPTPQHEQYF.

The chain links TRBV25-1 to TRBJ2-7; possibly TRBD2 for D (6 bases). This CDR3 has 12 residues. Trimming removed 5 bases from V and 3 bases from J, with 8 bases in between. The germline CDR1 and CDR2 sequences are MGHDK and SYGVNS. CDR3 protein: CASSPGDYEQYF. The CDR3 bases are TGTGCCAGCAGTCCGGGAGACTACGAGCAGTACTTC.

The J gene is TRBJ2-5, the V gene TRBV24-1; the D gene could be TRBD1 or TRBD2 (6 bases each). Trimming left V 7 bases short and J 4 bases short, with 12 bases between. This CDR3 contains 13 residues. Looked up from germline, CDR1 is KGHDR and CDR2 is SFDVKD. The CDR3 sequence: CATRRGAGETQYF. The CDR3 DNA reads TGTGCCACCAGGAGGGGGGCCGGAGAGACCCAGTACTTC.

The chain couples TRBV25-1 to TRBJ1-2, with 9 bases aligning to TRBD1. This CDR3 is 15 amino acids long. Germline-derived CDR1 and CDR2 are MGHDK and SYGVNS. With 1 base clipped from V and 5 bases from J, the junction kept 5 bases outside the gene matches. CDR3 DNA sequence: TGTGCCAGCAGTGAATTACGGGACAGGGAGTATGGCTACACCTTC. Its translation: CASSELRDREYGYTF.

As to this clonotype: A much larger clone is a single base away; this may be a read error. The chain has TRBV24-1 and TRBJ1-2; tentatively, D is TRBD1 (6 bases). Per the germline V gene, CDR1 is KGHDR and CDR2 is SFDVKD. V lost 7 bases and J lost 1, with 15 bases in between. The CDR3 has 15 amino acids. The CDR3 DNA reads as TGTGCCACCAGCTTGGGGGCACGACTTAACTATGGCTACACCTTC. Encoded protein: CATSLGARLNYGYTF.

This chain connects TRBV2 to TRBJ2-7; D ambiguous. V lost 7 bases and J lost 8, with 15 bases in between. The V gene's germline CDR1 is SNHLY and CDR2 FYNNEI. This CDR3 region has 12 residues. Written as DNA, the CDR3 is TGTGCCAGCACGGCGGCTGCGATTCAGCAGTACTTC. As protein: CASTAAAIQQYF.

The chain recombines TRBV20-1 with TRBJ2-1; TRBD2 aligns across 7 bases. CDR3 length equals 13 residues. Germline V gives CDR1 DFQATT, CDR2 SNEGSKA (reference sequence). V shed 6 bases, J shed 6 bases, and the junction held 8 bases outside the gene matches. In DNA form, the CDR3 reads TGCAGTGCCTTCGGACTAGTCGCCAATGAGCAGTTCTTC. Translation gives CSAFGLVANEQFF.

V usage is TRBV2 and J usage is TRBJ1-3, with D uncertain. Deletions cut 6 bases from V and 2 bases from J, with 11 bases between. Germline V gene data show CDR1 as SNHLY and CDR2 as FYNNEI. The CDR3 has 14 residues. CDR3 region: CASRVEVPGNTIYF. For the CDR3, the DNA is TGTGCCAGCAGGGTGGAGGTCCCTGGAAACACCATATATTTT.